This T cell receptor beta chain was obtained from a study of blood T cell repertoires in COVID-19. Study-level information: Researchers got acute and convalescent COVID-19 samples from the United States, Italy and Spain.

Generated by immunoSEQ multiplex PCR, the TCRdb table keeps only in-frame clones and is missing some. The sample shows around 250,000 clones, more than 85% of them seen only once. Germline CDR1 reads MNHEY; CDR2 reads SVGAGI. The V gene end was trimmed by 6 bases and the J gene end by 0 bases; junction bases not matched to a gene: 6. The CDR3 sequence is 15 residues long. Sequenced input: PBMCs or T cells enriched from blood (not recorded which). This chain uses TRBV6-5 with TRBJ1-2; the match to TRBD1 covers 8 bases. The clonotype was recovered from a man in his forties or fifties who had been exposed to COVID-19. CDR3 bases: TGTGCCAGCAGGCGGGACAGGAGCACTAACTATGGCTACACCTTC. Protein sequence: CASRRDRSTNYGYTF.